Below are 6 T cell receptor beta chains sequenced from a single sample in a study of cytomegalovirus exposure and HLA in healthy donors (dated by TCRdb to about 2017). The method behind the library was the immunoSEQ multiplex PCR assay. A mixture of 60 forward primers for TCR Vbeta segments and 13 reverse primers for TCR Jbeta segments was used in the multiplex PCR. TCRdb stores this immuneACCESS table with in-frame sequences only. Part of the clones is absent; in the studies checked, under half of the shortfall reflects unresolved V genes, and no reason is known for the rest. The sample contains under 200,000 clones, roughly two thirds of them found a single time. 2.5% to 3.5% of the sample belongs to the ten largest clones. Material: PBMCs. Source of these receptors: a woman in her 40s in good health and CMV-seropositive.

The J gene is TRBJ2-7, the V gene TRBV5-1; 7 nucleotides match TRBD1. Germline loops: CDR1 SGHRS, CDR2 YFSETQ. V was pared by 2 bases and J by 0 bases, with 11 bases of the junction left unmatched. The CDR3 is 17 residues long. CDR3 residues: CASSLMTGRSSSYEQYF. CDR3 DNA sequence: TGCGCCAGCAGCTTAATGACAGGGCGATCGAGCTCCTACGAGCAGTACTTC.

The chain recombines TRBV18 with TRBJ1-1, with TRBD1 as a possible D gene (5 bases). This CDR3 comprises 14 residues. The V end lost 3 bases, the J end lost 5 bases, and 13 bases lay between the germline ends. CDR1 and CDR2 (germline): KGHSH, LQKENI. The CDR3 protein is CASSPRREGTEAFF. CDR3 nucleotides: TGTGCCAGCTCACCGCGAAGGGAGGGGACTGAAGCTTTCTTT.

V gene TRBV5-4 combines with J gene TRBJ1-2, with D perhaps matching TRBD1 (5 bases). Germline CDR1 reads SGHNT; CDR2 reads YYREEE (reference sequence). The ends were cut back, 4 bases at V and 2 bases at J, with 9 bases in the middle. The CDR3 runs to 13 residues. CDR3 sequence reads: CASSQQANYGYTF. DNA for the CDR3: TGTGCCAGCAGCCAACAGGCAAACTATGGCTACACCTTC. Using reference TRBV5-4 and TRBJ1-2 for the parts outside the CDR3, the full variable domain is ETGVTQSPTHLIKTRGQQVTLRCSSQSGHNTVSWYQQALGQGPQFIFQYYREEENGRGNFPPRFSGLQFPNYSSELNVNALELDDSALYLCASSQQANYGYTFGSGTRLTVV.

The rearrangement links TRBV6-5 to TRBJ1-1; a weak D match, TRBD1 (5 bases). Trimming left V 7 bases short and J 6 bases short, with 18 bases between. Looked up from germline, CDR1 is MNHEY and CDR2 is SVGAGI. There are 14 residues in the CDR3. CDR3 sequence reads: CASTRPGSVPEAFF. The CDR3 DNA is TGTGCCAGCACGAGGCCAGGGTCGGTCCCTGAAGCTTTCTTT.

This clone came up a few times. The genes are TRBV28 and TRBJ1-3; TRBD1 matches 9 bases. V lost 7 bases to trimming and J lost 3 bases; unmatched junction nucleotides: 7. The length of the CDR3 is 15 residues. Germline CDR1 MDHEN, CDR2 SYDVKM. Here the CDR3 DNA reads TGTGCCAGCACTGAACAGGGGGCCATTGGAAACACCATATATTTT. Translation gives CASTEQGAIGNTIYF.

The CDR3 is CASSQTGGEGYTF. The CDR3 coding sequence is TGTGCCAGCAGCCAGACAGGGGGGGAGGGCTACACCTTC. The genes are TRBV27 and TRBJ1-2; 9 bases map to TRBD1. The CDR3 has 13 residues. V gave up 6 bases and J gave up 8 bases; unmatched junction bases: 7. The germline CDR1 and CDR2 sequences are MNHEY and SMNVEV (reference sequence).